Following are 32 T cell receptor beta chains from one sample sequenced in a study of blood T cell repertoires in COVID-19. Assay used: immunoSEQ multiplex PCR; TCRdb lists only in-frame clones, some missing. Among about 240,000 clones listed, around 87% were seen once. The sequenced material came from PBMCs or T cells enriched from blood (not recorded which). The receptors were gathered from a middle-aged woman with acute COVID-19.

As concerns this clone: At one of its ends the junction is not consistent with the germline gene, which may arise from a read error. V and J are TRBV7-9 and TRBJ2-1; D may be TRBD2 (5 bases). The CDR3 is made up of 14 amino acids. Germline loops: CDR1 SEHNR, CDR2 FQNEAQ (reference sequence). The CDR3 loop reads CASSFASSHNEQFF. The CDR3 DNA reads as TGTGCCAGCAGCTTCGCTAGCTCCCACAATGAGCAGTTCTTC.

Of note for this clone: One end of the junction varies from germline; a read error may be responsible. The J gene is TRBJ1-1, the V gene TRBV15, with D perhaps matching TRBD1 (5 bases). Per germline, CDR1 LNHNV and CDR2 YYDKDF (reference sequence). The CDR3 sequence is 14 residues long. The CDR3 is CATGRSTGNTEAFF. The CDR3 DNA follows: TGTGCCACCGGCAGAAGCACAGGGAACACTGAAGCTTTCTTT. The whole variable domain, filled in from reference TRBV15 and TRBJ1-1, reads DAMVIQNPRYQVTQFGKPVTLSCSQTLNHNVMYWYQQKSSQAPKLLFHYYDKDFNNEADTPDNFQSRRPNTSFCFLDIRSPGLGDTAMYLCATGRSTGNTEAFFGQGTRLTVV.

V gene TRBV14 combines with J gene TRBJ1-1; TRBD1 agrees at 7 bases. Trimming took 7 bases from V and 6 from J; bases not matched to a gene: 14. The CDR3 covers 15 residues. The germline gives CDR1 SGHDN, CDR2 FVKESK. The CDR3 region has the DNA TGTGCCAGCACCCCAAGGGTAGGGGGCAACCCTGAAGCTTTCTTT. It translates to CASTPRVGGNPEAFF.

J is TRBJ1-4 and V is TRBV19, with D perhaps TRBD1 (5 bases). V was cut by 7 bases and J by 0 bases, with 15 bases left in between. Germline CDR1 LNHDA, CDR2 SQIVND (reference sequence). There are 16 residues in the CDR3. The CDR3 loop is CASKGLRGATNEKLFF. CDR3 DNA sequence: TGTGCCAGTAAGGGACTCCGAGGGGCAACTAATGAAAAACTGTTTTTT.

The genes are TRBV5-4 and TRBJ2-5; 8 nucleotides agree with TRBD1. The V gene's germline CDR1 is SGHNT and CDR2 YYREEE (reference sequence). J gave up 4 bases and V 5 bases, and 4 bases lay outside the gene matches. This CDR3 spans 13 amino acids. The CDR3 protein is CASRQGARETQYF. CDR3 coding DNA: TGTGCCAGCAGGCAGGGGGCACGAGAGACCCAGTACTTC.

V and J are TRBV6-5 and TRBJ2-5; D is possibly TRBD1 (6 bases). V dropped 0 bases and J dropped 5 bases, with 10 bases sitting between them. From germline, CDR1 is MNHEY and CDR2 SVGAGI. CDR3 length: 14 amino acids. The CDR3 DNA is TGTGCCAGCAGTTACTCGTCCACAGGGGAGACCCAGTACTTC. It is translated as CASSYSSTGETQYF.

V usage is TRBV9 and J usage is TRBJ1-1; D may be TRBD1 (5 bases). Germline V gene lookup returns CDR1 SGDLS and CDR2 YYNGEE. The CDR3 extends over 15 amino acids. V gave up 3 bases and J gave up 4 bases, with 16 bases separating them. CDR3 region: CASSGFGGSGTEAFF. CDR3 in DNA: TGTGCCAGCAGCGGATTTGGGGGGAGCGGCACTGAAGCTTTCTTT.

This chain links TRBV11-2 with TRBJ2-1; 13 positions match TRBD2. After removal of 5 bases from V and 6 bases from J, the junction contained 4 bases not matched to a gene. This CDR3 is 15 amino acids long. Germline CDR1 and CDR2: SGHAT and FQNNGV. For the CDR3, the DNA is TGTGCCAGCAGCATCACTAGCGGGAGGGCCAATGAGCAGTTCTTC. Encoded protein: CASSITSGRANEQFF. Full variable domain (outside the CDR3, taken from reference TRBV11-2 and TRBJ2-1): EAGVAQSPRYKIIEKRQSVAFWCNPISGHATLYWYQQILGQGPKLLIQFQNNGVVDDSQLPKDRFSAERLKGVDSTLKIQPAKLEDSAVYLCASSITSGRANEQFFGPGTRLTVL.

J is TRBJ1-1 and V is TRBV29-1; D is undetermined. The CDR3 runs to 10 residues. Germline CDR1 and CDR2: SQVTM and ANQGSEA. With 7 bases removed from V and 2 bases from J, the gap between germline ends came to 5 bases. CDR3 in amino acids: CSALNTEAFF. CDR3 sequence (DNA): TGCAGCGCCCTAAACACTGAAGCTTTCTTT.

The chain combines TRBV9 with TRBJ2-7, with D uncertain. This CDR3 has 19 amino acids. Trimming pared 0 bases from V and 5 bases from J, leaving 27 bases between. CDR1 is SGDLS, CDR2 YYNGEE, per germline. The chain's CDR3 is CASSVATRFESASSHEQYF. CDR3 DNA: TGTGCCAGCAGCGTAGCTACGCGGTTCGAGAGTGCATCCTCTCACGAGCAGTACTTC.

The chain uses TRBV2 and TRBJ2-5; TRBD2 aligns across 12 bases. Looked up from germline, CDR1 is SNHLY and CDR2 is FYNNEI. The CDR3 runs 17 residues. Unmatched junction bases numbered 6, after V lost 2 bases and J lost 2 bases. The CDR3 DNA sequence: TGTGCCAGCAGTGAAAGGGCTAGCGGGAGGGGACAAGAGACCCAGTACTTC. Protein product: CASSERASGRGQETQYF.

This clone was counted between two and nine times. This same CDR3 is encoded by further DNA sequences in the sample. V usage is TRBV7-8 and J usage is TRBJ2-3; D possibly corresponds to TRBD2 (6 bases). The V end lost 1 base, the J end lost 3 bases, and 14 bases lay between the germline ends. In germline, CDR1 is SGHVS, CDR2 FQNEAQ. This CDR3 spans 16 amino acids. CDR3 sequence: CASSLVTGGPTDTQYF. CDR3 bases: TGTGCCAGCAGCTTAGTCACAGGAGGGCCAACAGATACGCAGTATTTT.

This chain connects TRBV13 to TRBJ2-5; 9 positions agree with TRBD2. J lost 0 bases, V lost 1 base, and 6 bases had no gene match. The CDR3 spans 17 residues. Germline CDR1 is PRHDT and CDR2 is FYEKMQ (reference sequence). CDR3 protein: CASSLAQASGDQETQYF. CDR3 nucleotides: TGTGCCAGCAGCTTAGCGCAGGCTAGCGGGGACCAAGAGACCCAGTACTTC.

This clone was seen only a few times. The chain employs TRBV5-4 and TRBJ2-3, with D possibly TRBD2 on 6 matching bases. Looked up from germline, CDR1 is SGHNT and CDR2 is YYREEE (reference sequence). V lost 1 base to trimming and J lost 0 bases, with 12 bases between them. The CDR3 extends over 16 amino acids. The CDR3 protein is CASSLFSGTSTDTQYF. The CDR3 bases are TGTGCCAGCAGCTTGTTTAGCGGAACTAGCACAGATACGCAGTATTTT.

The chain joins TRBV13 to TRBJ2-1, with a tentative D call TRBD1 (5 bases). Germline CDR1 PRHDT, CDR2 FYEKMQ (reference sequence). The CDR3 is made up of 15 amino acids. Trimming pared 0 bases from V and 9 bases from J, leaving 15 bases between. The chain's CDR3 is CASSLGLQDRGEQFF. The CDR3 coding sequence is TGTGCCAGCAGCTTAGGCCTCCAGGATAGGGGTGAGCAGTTCTTC. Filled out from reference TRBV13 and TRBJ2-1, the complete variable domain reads AAGVIQSPRHLIKEKRETATLKCYPIPRHDTVYWYQQGPGQDPQFLISFYEKMQSDKGSIPDRFSAQQFSDYHSELNMSSLELGDSALYFCASSLGLQDRGEQFFGPGTRLTVL.

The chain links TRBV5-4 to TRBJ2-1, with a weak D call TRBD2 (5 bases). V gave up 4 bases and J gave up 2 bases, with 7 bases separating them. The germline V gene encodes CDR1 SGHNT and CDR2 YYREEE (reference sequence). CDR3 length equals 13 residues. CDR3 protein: CASSSGTYNEQFF. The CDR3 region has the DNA TGTGCCAGCAGCAGCGGTACCTACAATGAGCAGTTCTTC.

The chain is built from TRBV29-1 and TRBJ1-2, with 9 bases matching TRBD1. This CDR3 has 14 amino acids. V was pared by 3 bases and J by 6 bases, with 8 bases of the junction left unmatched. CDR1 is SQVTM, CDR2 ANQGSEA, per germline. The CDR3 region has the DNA TGCAGCGTTGACGTTCCGGGACAGGGAAATGGCTACACCTTC. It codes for CSVDVPGQGNGYTF. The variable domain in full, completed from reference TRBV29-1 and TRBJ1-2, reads SAVISQKPSRDICQRGTSLTIQCQVDSQVTMMFWYRQQPGQSLTLIATANQGSEATYESGFVIDKFPISRPNLTFSTLTVSNMSPEDSSIYLCSVDVPGQGNGYTFGSGTRLTVV.

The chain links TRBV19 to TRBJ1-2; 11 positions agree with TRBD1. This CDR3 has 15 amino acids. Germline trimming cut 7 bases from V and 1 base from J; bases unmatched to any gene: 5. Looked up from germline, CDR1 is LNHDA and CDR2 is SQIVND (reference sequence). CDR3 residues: CASTRGQGVNYGYTF. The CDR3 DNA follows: TGTGCCAGTACGCGGGGACAGGGGGTTAACTATGGCTACACCTTC.

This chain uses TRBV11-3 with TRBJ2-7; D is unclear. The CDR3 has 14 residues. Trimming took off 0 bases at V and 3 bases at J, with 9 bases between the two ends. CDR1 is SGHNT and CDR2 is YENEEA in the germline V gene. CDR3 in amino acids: CASSLDPQVYEQYF. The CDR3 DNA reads TGTGCCAGCAGCTTAGATCCTCAGGTCTACGAGCAGTACTTC.

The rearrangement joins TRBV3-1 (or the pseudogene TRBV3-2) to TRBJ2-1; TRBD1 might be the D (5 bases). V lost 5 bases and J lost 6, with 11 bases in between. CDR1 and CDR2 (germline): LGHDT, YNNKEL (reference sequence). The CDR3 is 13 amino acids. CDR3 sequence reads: CASSERGFNEQFF. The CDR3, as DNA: TGTGCCAGCAGCGAAAGGGGCTTCAATGAGCAGTTCTTC.

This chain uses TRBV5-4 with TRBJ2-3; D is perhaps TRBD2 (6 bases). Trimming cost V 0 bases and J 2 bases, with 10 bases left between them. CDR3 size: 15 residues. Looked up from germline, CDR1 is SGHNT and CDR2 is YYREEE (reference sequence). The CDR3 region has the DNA TGTGCCAGCAGCTTGGTGGGCGGGAACACAGATACGCAGTATTTT. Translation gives CASSLVGGNTDTQYF.

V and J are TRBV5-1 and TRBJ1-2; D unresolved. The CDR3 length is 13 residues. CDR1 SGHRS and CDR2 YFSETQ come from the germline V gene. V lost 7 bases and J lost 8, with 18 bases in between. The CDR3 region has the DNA TGCGCCAGCCGATTCGGGAGTAATGGAGGCTACACCTTC. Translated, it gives CASRFGSNGGYTF.

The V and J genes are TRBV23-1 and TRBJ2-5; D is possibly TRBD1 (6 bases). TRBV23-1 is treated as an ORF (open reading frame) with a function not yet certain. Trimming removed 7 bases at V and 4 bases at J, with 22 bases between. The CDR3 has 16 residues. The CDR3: CASKRRHRESRETQYF. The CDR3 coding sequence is TGCGCCAGCAAACGAAGGCACAGGGAGAGTAGAGAGACCCAGTACTTC.

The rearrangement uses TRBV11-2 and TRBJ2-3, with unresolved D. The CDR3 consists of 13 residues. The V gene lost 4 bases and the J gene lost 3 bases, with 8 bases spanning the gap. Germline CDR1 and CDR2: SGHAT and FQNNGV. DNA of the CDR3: TGTGCCAGCAGCTCCGCGGCTACAGATACGCAGTATTTT. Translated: CASSSAATDTQYF. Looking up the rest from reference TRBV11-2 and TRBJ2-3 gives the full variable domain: EAGVAQSPRYKIIEKRQSVAFWCNPISGHATLYWYQQILGQGPKLLIQFQNNGVVDDSQLPKDRFSAERLKGVDSTLKIQPAKLEDSAVYLCASSSAATDTQYFGPGTRLTVL.

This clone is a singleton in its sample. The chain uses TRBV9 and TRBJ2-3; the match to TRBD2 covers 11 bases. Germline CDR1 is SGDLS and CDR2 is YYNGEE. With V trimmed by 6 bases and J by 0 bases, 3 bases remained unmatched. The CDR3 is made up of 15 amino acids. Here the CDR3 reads CASTRTSGSTDTQYF. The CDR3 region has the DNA TGTGCCAGCACAAGGACTAGCGGGAGCACAGATACGCAGTATTTT.

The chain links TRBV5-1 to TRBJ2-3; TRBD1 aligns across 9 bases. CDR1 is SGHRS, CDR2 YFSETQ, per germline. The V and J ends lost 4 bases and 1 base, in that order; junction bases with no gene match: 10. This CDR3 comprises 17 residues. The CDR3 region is CASSPMSTGGGTDTQYF. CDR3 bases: TGCGCCAGCAGCCCAATGAGTACAGGGGGCGGCACAGATACGCAGTATTTT.

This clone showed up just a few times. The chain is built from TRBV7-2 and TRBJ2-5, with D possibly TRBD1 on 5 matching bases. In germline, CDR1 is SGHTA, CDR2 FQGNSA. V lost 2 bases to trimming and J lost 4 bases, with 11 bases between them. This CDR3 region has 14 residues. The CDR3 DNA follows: TGTGCCAGCAGCTTAAATGGACACGGAGAGACCCAGTACTTC. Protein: CASSLNGHGETQYF.

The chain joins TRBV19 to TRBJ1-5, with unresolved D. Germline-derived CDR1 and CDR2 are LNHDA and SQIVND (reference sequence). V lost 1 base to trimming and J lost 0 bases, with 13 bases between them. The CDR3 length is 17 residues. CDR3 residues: CASSIASGRFSNQPQHF. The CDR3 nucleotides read TGTGCCAGTAGTATAGCGTCGGGTAGATTTAGCAATCAGCCCCAGCATTTT.

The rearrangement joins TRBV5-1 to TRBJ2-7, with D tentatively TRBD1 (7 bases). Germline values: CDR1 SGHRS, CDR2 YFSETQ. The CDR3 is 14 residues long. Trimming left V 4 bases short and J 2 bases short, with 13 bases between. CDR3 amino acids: CASSHPRGAYEQYF. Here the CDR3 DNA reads TGCGCCAGCAGCCACCCCAGGGGGGCCTACGAGCAGTACTTC.

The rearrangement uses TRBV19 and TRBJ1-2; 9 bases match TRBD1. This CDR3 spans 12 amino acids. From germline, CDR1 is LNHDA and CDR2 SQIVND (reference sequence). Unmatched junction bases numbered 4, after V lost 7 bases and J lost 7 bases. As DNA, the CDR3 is TGTGCCAGTAACACAGGGGGCGGTGGCTACACCTTC. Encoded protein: CASNTGGGGYTF. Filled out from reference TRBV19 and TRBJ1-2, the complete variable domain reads DGGITQSPKYLFRKEGQNVTLSCEQNLNHDAMYWYRQDPGQGLRLIYYSQIVNDFQKGDIAEGYSVSREKKESFPLTVTSAQKNPTAFYLCASNTGGGGYTFGSGTRLTVV.

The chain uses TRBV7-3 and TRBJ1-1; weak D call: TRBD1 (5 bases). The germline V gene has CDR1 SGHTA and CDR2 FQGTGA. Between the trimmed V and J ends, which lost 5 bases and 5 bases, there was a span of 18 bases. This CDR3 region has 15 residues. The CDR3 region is CASSQYDSLLTEAFF. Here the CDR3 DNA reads TGTGCCAGCAGCCAATATGACAGCCTCTTAACTGAAGCTTTCTTT.

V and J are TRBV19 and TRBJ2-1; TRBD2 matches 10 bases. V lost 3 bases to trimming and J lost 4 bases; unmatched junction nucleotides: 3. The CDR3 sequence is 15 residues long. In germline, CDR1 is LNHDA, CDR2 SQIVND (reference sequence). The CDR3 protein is CASSMTSGLYNEQFF. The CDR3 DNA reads TGTGCCAGTAGTATGACTAGCGGGTTATACAATGAGCAGTTCTTC.